This TCR beta chain originates from a study of cytomegalovirus exposure and HLA in healthy donors. As to this clone: The antigen is not known.

Clones were read by immunoSEQ multiplex PCR, and TCRdb kept only the in-frame ones, dropping some. The table has over 150,000 clones, approximately 83% seen once. Study-level results: Cytomegalovirus-associated TCR beta chains were listed, numbering approximately 150. In the roughly 120 validation repertoires, a later analysis found that first-cohort TCR clusters tended to co-occur. Specificity of a few CMV-associated chains for CMV antigens was verified in vitro. Diagnosis of cytomegalovirus status made by the classifier reportedly showed high specificity and sensitivity.

Between the trimmed V and J ends, which lost 3 bases and 6 bases, there was a span of 10 bases. Germline loops: CDR1 SGHDT, CDR2 YYEEEE. The CDR3 covers 14 residues. The clonotype originates from a woman aged 18-29 years in good health and CMV-seropositive. This rearrangement joins TRBV5-6 to TRBJ1-6; perhaps TRBD1 as D (5 bases). Source material: PBMCs. CDR3 coding DNA: TGTGCCAGCAGCTGGGGCGGCATTAATTCACCCCTCCACTTT. Translating it yields CASSWGGINSPLHF.